These T cell receptor beta chains were read from a single sample in a study of blood T cell repertoires in COVID-19. Repertoires were generated with immunoSEQ multiplex PCR, while TCRdb's copy carries only in-frame clones and drops some. The repertoire consists of 120,000 or so clones, with 85% to 90% occurring once and the leading ten covering approximately 28%. Material for sequencing was peripheral blood. Source of these receptors: an older man with active or convalescent COVID-19. Both conserved end residues are part of each CDR3. Each record gives: V gene, CDR3 protein.

TRBV5-5 | CASSRTGTPTWDTEAFF
TRBV27 | CASSLKGWAPLHF
TRBV5-4 | CASNPGAGNTGELFF
TRBV7-2 | CASSLGPALGQGLPNEQFF
TRBV9 | CASSVAGQGAREQFF
TRBV29-1 | CSSYRGTYNEQFF
TRBV19 | CASKPGGPNYGYTF
TRBV18 | CASSPGTGGTYEQYF
TRBV30 | CAWRPGGGTGPTETNEKLFF
TRBV6-5 | CASSYSFTVNEKLFF
TRBV6-6 | CASSQTGTYSNQPQHF
TRBV4-1 | CASSQVPKAGNEQFF
TRBV5-1 | CASSRRGEMAEAFF
TRBV7-9 | CASSSQLRNTEAFF
TRBV28 | CASDRAGGYNEQFF
TRBV5-1 | CASSAQQGWQETQYF
TRBV18 | CASSPPGQGENEQFF
TRBV6-4 | CASSDTGTSFYF
TRBV6-5 | CASSLDSEGYNEQFF
TRBV10-2 | CASSAGNTYEQYF
TRBV7-8 | CASSLAAVGGELFF
TRBV19 | CASTSRQDSNQPQHF
TRBV3-1/TRBV3-2 | CASSQETGGISGNTIYF
TRBV27 | CASSVTGGTEAFF
TRBV7-8 | CASSPQRRGGPYNEQFF
TRBV30 | CAWNPTSAKYNEQFF
TRBV2 | CASSVLGVENEQFF
TRBV11-2 | CASSLSSGEYYGYTF
TRBV24-1 | CATSDPRDLRGNTIYF
TRBV7-2 | CASSLGLAGGTDTQYF
TRBV20-1 | CSIQRGGTQYF
TRBV24-1 | CATSDLSLSGGKSNQPQHF
TRBV6-5 | CASSYGTGGEKLFF